This T cell receptor (beta chain) was sequenced in a study of T cells after yellow fever vaccination (dated by TCRdb to the late 2010s). Turning to the overall study: The SMART-Seq v4 Ultra Low Input RNA kit was used to prepare libraries from fractions with low cell numbers. Bulk TCR alpha and beta repertoires were sequenced longitudinally to track T-cell clones before and after primary and booster YFV17D yellow fever vaccination. Two healthy male donors, one aged 18 to 30 and one aged 30 to 39 years, made up the cohort. Blood samples were taken at several timepoints before and after primary and secondary immunization, and bulk PBMC replicates and cell subsets were isolated. Paper-wide results and their limitations: Because abundant contaminating clonotypes from the bulk population could be contained in FACS-sorted repertoires, computational filtering was required. The study included only two donors, which limits how far the findings can be generalized. A small fraction of clonotypes showed up in both the CD4 and CD8 compartments, probably as a result of convergent recombination. Compared with the primary T-cell response, the secondary T-cell response was weaker but faster, peaking on day 5 rather than day 15. Most clones expanded after primary vaccination were re-detected after the booster (around 96% of CD4 and 80% to 90% of CD8), suggesting broad memory maintenance.

In this sample, this clonotype turned up a few times. No cognate antigen has been identified for it. No much larger clone exists at a distance of one base, and base qualities are not known. The sequencer listed for this sample is Illumina NovaSeq 6000. Synthesis of TCR cDNA relied on 5'RACE template switching, a step that introduced a universal primer site along with unique molecular identifiers. cDNA synthesis was primed from both the TCR alpha and TCR beta constant segments. Libraries were amplified in two PCR steps, with sample barcodes and sequencing adapters added in the second step. Sequencing of the libraries was done on either Illumina HiSeq 2500 (2x100 bp) or NovaSeq (2x150 bp). The original pipeline was this. Reads were demultiplexed and collapsed into UMI consensus sequences with MIGEC, and V(D)J alignment was performed with MiXCR. Vaccine-responding clonotypes were defined with edgeR using replicate PBMC samples, requiring FDR below 0.01 and a log2 fold change above 5 up to day 15. Each bulk clonotype received a CD4 or CD8 identity based on whether the sequenced CD4 or CD8 repertoire contained that clonotype at higher abundance. TCRdb applied fastp at Q25 and MiXCR to the public reads, then kept only in-frame beta chains. Rows matching on CDR3 protein sequence are summarized as one entry with the most common DNA and genes. TCRdb, not the authors, supplied the V and J calls. The sample profile shows around 320,000 distinct CDR3 sequences; roughly 10% of them were found once. 3% to 4% of the sample is in the top ten clones.

The treatment or condition label, as the study defines it: live attenuated yellow fever vaccine strain. A standard Ficoll-Paque protocol was used to isolate PBMCs from peripheral blood. Dynabeads CD4 and CD8 positive selection kits were used to isolate CD4 and CD8 T-cell fractions. TriZol was used to extract RNA from bulk PBMCs, CD4 and CD8 fractions, and dextramer-positive and dextramer-negative fractions. The sequencing used CD4+ T cells sorted from PBMCs, collected 45 days after the yellow fever booster vaccination. This receptor was identified in a man younger than 35 who received the YFV17D yellow fever vaccine.

The CDR3 corresponds to CASSQELGRNQETQYF. The DNA sequence is given as TGTGCCAGCAGCCAAGAGTTAGGACGGAACCAAGAGACCCAGTACTTC. The rearranged chain carries TRBV4-2 and TRBJ2-5, with the D gene too uncertain to name. CDR1 and CDR2 are drawn from the germline V gene: LGHNA, YNFKEQ. V is reduced by 0 bases and J by 0 bases, leaving a spacing of 11 bases between them. The CDR3, from cysteine to phenylalanine, totals 16 residues. Just CDR3 DNA is preserved here, 48 bases in frame from base 1.